Sequencing of this T cell receptor (beta chain) was carried out in a study of early stage breast cancer tumors. The CDR3 is 16 residues long. The V gene lost 4 bases and the J gene lost 6 bases, with 18 bases spanning the gap. Germline V CDR1 and CDR2: KGHSH, LQKENI. Blood replicates held 0.5 ug DNA, tumor or normal breast roughly 1.5 ug, two each. Sequenced by immunoSEQ multiplex PCR; TCRdb stores in-frame clones only, minus some. The table records approximately 52,000 clones, roughly 84% of them present only once. Comments on this clone: What it binds is not known.

Study-level points and caveats: Tumor and normal breast were distinguished via blood comparison in about 90% of the 16 patients.

The clonotype comes from a person between 50 and 60 years old with breast cancer. The J gene is TRBJ2-2, the V gene TRBV18; D is unresolved. The specimen was blood. The CDR3 DNA reads as TGTGCCAGCTCACTCTCCTCCAGAGGTAGATCCGGGGAGCTGTTTTTT. It encodes CASSLSSRGRSGELFF.